Below, one T cell receptor (beta chain) is given with its context. Its antigen remains unknown. Sequenced by immunoSEQ multiplex PCR; TCRdb stores in-frame clones only, minus some. The sample consists of 50,000 or so clones, around 92% of them appearing once. V lost 4 bases and J lost 11; bases outside the gene matches: 6. Germline loops: CDR1 SGHTA, CDR2 FQGTGA. The CDR3 length is 12 residues. These data originate in a study of memory CD8 T cells in hepatitis C reinfection. Looking at the study overall: HCV reinfection: RNA-positive following two negative tests at least 60 days apart. Samples before reinfection came 55 to 20 weeks prior to detection. Study results and caveats: Only five donors prevented definitive conclusions about public clonotypes.

Time point indicated: pre-reinfection, 55 to 20 weeks before reinfection detection. TCR sequencing was done directly ex vivo on sorted cells, without expansion in vitro. People who inject drugs from Montreal's HEPCO study were the donors. The clonotype was recovered from a man aged 18 to 30 with hepatitis C virus infection. V gene TRBV7-3 combines with J gene TRBJ2-3; 7 positions agree with TRBD1. Sequencing was carried out using naive CD8+ T cells sorted from blood. The CDR3 DNA sequence: TGTGCCAGCAGCTACGGACAGGAGGAGCAGTATTTT. It specifies CASSYGQEEQYF.